This T cell receptor (beta chain) was profiled in a study of shared clonotypes between healthy human individuals (dated by TCRdb to between 2020 and 2021). Some background on the complete study: The cohort comprised a couple of women and a few men aged 18 to 49 years. Per donor, leukapheresis produced somewhere between about 0.8 and 9.5 billion PBMCs. For each donor, CD4 naive and CD4 memory were each given three plates, CD8 naive was given two plates, and CD8 memory was given one plate. Libraries were prepared and TCR repertoires were sequenced by different laboratories using diverse techniques, in order to increase sequencing depth and limit assay-specific biases. To estimate repertoire size and how much clonotypes are shared between individuals, the study performed deep sequencing of blood TCR repertoires from roughly five healthy adults.

Using the deep immunoSEQ assay, TCR CDR3 regions were amplified from genomic DNA by multiplex PCR. Extracted genomic DNA from each cell subset was distributed evenly across all wells of several immunoSEQ 96-well plates, and each plate was treated as a replicate. For sorted subsets, each replicate PCR was loaded with roughly 0.2 ug genomic DNA, equivalent to roughly 30,000 T cell genomes. Purified libraries were measured with a Qubit 3.0 fluorometer, size-checked on a Bioanalyzer 2100, and measured again with the KAPA Library Quantification kit. Each immunoSEQ 96-well plate was sequenced on its own single-read 150-cycle Illumina NextSeq 550 flow cell. Processing in the source paper ran as follows. Because the immunoSEQ output included only junctional sequences and no quality scores, the filtering could not be the same as the filtering used for full-length reads. To assign V/J genes and CDR3, sequences were annotated against IMGT germline references using PyIR, a Python wrapper for IgBLAST v1.9. Reads were removed for weak V/J assignments (E-value above 1e-6), missing CDR3, stop codons, out-of-frame junctions, or ambiguous translated residues. V3J clonotypes were defined as sequences sharing an identical inferred V gene, J gene, and CDR3 amino acid sequence. Percentage overlap between repertoires was computed as shared unique clonotypes divided by the size of the smaller repertoire. Repertoire richness was assessed with RTK rarefaction, the Chao1 estimator, and Recon v2.1 estimates of unobserved clonotypes. For all TCRbeta clonotypes obtained by the gDNA method from several donors, generation probabilities were computed with OLGA. Entries here come from immuneACCESS through TCRdb and include only in-frame sequences with V and J called. Some clones fail to appear in such tables; in the studies checked, an unresolved V gene covers under half of the shortfall, and the cause of the remainder is unknown. V and J calls and clone size come straight from that table; D and trimming were deduced from the DNA. This sample is represented by some 690,000 clones; 80% to 95% of them were singletons. Clones ranked in the top ten supply less than 40% of the sample.

Reading the germline V gene gives CDR1 MDHEN and CDR2 SYDVKM. For this chain, trimming is 6 bases at the V end and 16 bases at the J end, and the number of junction bases without a gene match is 14. Taken from cysteine to phenylalanine, the CDR3 has 15 residues. The only DNA kept is the CDR3, 45 bases in frame from the first base. The donors were healthy, HIV-negative adults with no recently reported acute infections or vaccinations. Only Caucasian adults living in Nashville, Tennessee, USA were represented among the donors. The CD8 memory samples were a combination of magnetically selected CD45RO+ cells and CCR7-negative CD45RA+ effector memory (TemRA) cells. Blood was obtained by leukapheresis, after which PBMCs were separated by Ficoll-Histopaque density gradient centrifugation and cryopreserved in liquid nitrogen vapor phase. Analytical flow cytometry was used to check the purity and quantity of each magnetically sorted T cell population. Genomic DNA was isolated from every sorted fraction and measured by UV absorbance on a Nanodrop 2000c.

Summary of the overall study and its limitations: Across a handful of donors, about 4.5% of naive CD4, around 3.3% of naive CD8, 2.3% of memory CD4, and 0.3% to 0.45% of memory CD8 clonotypes were shared. Clonotypes shared by all four sorted-subset donors showed higher generation probabilities than non-shared clonotypes. Only blood was sampled, and tissue TCR repertoires likely differ from those in blood. Because the study included only a small number of donors, the genetic and exposure-history diversity represented was limited. Incomplete sequencing was indicated by rarefaction of sorted-subset datasets, despite the large sequencing depth. Larger estimated clonotype richness was generally found for naive subsets than for memory subsets. Based on pairwise subsampling, the degree of clonotype sharing among donors was expected to be affected by sequencing depth.

A remark on this clone: The specificity of this receptor is unknown. No base quality information exists; no much larger clone differs at one position.

This sequence was found in a man younger than 35 in good health. Some clones in this sample may be carry-over from other donors' samples. Recombination joined TRBV28 with TRBJ2-1; TRBD2 fits 14 bases in the junction. The sequencing input was memory CD8+ T cells from PBMCs. The sample's cell subset or site label is to be understood as: CD45RO+ cells pooled with CCR7-negative TemRA cells. Here is the DNA: TGTGCCAGCAGCCCCATGGGACTAGCGGGAGCAGCTCGATTCTTC. It specifies CASSPMGLAGAARFF.